This T cell receptor beta chain appears in the sequencing data of a study of response to subunit inactivated influenza vaccine. Study outcomes and limitations: It was suggested by the authors that few new T cells are recruited by each seasonal influenza vaccination.

This clonotype appeared a few times. Its antigen is still unknown. TCRdb re-called the RT-PCR reads through MiXCR, storing one row per CDR3 protein. The sample shows about 780,000 distinct CDR3 sequences, roughly 20% of them seen only once. CDR3 size: 17 residues. Germline V CDR1 and CDR2: SGHKS, YYEKEE (reference sequence). V trimming: 0 bases; J trimming: 4 bases; junction bases outside the gene matches: 12. The receptor's source is a man over 45 who received an inactivated influenza vaccine. The starting material was PBMCs from blood, obtained 5 to 6 days after vaccination. V usage is TRBV5-5 and J usage is TRBJ2-7; TRBD1 matches at 8 bases. The CDR3 DNA reads as TGTGCCAGCAGCTTGGCCCACCGGACAGGGACGTATTACGAGCAGTACTTC. Protein: CASSLAHRTGTYYEQYF. The complete variable domain, with remaining parts taken from reference TRBV5-5 and TRBJ2-7, reads DAGVTQSPTHLIKTRGQQVTLRCSPISGHKSVSWYQQVLGQGPQFIFQYYEKEERGRGNFPDRFSARQFPNYSSELNVNALLLGDSALYLCASSLAHRTGTYYEQYFGPGTRLTVT.